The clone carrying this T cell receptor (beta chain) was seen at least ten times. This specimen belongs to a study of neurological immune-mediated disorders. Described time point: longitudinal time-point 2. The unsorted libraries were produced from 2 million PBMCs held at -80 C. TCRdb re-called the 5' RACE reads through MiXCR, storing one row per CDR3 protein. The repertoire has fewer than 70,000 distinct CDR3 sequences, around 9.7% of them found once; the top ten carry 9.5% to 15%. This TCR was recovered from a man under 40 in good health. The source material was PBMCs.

CDR3 loop: CSAPGQADYEQYF. CDR3 nucleotide sequence: TGCAGTGCCCCGGGACAGGCCGACTACGAGCAGTACTTC. The gene calls are TRBV20-1 and TRBJ2-7; 8 nucleotides match TRBD1. CDR3 size: 13 residues. V was pared by 6 bases and J by 3 bases, with 7 bases of the junction left unmatched. Germline CDR1 DFQATT, CDR2 SNEGSKA (reference sequence).